These 10 T cell receptor beta chains came from one sample sequenced in a study of blood T cell repertoires in COVID-19. The method was immunoSEQ multiplex PCR; TCRdb's version includes in-frame clones alone and lacks a portion of them. Among about 140,000 clones listed, 84% were seen once. The sample consisted of peripheral blood. These receptors were collected from a human donor in a cohort sampled during active COVID-19.

The V and J genes are TRBV6-5 and TRBJ2-3; the D gene is possibly TRBD2 (7 bases). The V and J ends lost 6 bases and 5 bases respectively, with 18 bases between them. The CDR3 covers 15 residues. CDR1 and CDR2 from the germline V gene are MNHEY and SVGAGI. Here the CDR3 DNA reads TGTGCCAGCAGCCGCAACCGGGGGGCCGGAGATACGCAGTATTTT. Translated, it gives CASSRNRGAGDTQYF.

This rearrangement joins TRBV27 to TRBJ2-1; perhaps TRBD2 as D (6 bases). The germline V gene has CDR1 MNHEY and CDR2 SMNVEV (reference sequence). Trimming took off 2 bases at V and 1 base at J, with 15 bases between the two ends. The CDR3 spans 17 residues. The DNA of the CDR3 is TGTGCCAGCAGTTTACAAGGCGCGGGGAGATCCTACAATGAGCAGTTCTTC. Its translation: CASSLQGAGRSYNEQFF.

This clone has just a few counts. The rearrangement uses TRBV7-2 and TRBJ2-5; 14 bases agree with TRBD2. The CDR3 totals 19 residues. Germline V gives CDR1 SGHTA, CDR2 FQGNSA. V shed 5 bases, J shed 4 bases, and the junction held 15 bases outside the gene matches. The CDR3 nucleotides are TGTGCCAGCAGCCCTAGACGGGAGACTAGCGGGGGGGGCCTAGAGACCCAGTACTTC. Protein: CASSPRRETSGGGLETQYF.

The rearrangement uses TRBV4-1 and TRBJ1-1; D is unclear. V dropped 0 bases and J dropped 5 bases, with 22 bases sitting between them. The germline V gene encodes CDR1 MGHRA and CDR2 YSYEKL. CDR3 length: 18 amino acids. For the CDR3, the DNA is TGCGCCAGCAGCCAAGAGATCTTGGCTTTGGGCTCGTCGACTGAAGCTTTCTTT. Amino acids: CASSQEILALGSSTEAFF.

The V and J genes are TRBV5-4 and TRBJ1-1, with 9 positions matching TRBD1. The CDR3 extends over 15 amino acids. V lost 4 bases, J lost 0 bases, and 4 bases stayed unmatched. The germline V gene has CDR1 SGHNT and CDR2 YYREEE (reference sequence). The DNA for the CDR3 is TGTGCCAGCAGCCCTCGGACAGGGGTGAACACTGAAGCTTTCTTT. Translated, it gives CASSPRTGVNTEAFF.

The chain has TRBV11-3 and TRBJ2-7; TRBD2 is a possible D gene (7 bases). V dropped 5 bases and J dropped 7 bases, with 24 bases sitting between them. This CDR3 is 16 amino acids long. The germline V gene encodes CDR1 SGHNT and CDR2 YENEEA. The CDR3 coding sequence is TGTGCCAGCAGCCCCACCCGGGGGGCAGGACTGGGTGAGCAGTACTTC. As protein: CASSPTRGAGLGEQYF.

The genes are TRBV6-2 or TRBV6-3 and TRBJ2-5; the D gene is possibly TRBD2 (6 bases). Germline CDR1 and CDR2: MNHEY and SVGEGT. CDR3 size: 14 residues. Trimming stripped 4 bases from V and 0 bases from J, with 9 bases between. CDR3 in amino acids: CASSSRGYQETQYF. CDR3 DNA sequence: TGTGCCAGCAGTTCTCGGGGGTACCAAGAGACCCAGTACTTC.

The chain recombines TRBV9 with TRBJ2-3; D may be TRBD2 (5 bases). Germline CDR1 SGDLS, CDR2 YYNGEE. The CDR3 consists of 16 residues. The V end lost 3 bases, the J end lost 6 bases, and 20 bases lay between the germline ends. CDR3 loop: CASSAQRTSRADTQYF. DNA for the CDR3: TGTGCCAGCAGCGCACAAAGGACTTCCCGGGCGGATACGCAGTATTTT.

J is TRBJ1-5 and V is TRBV18; D is uncertain. V lost 6 bases and J 1 base, leaving 16 bases between the germline ends. Germline CDR1 and CDR2: KGHSH and LQKENI. This CDR3 contains 16 residues. As DNA, the CDR3 is TGTGCCAGCTCTTGGGGAGAGCTATGGAGCAATCAGCCCCAGCATTTT. It specifies CASSWGELWSNQPQHF.

The rearrangement links TRBV6-4 to TRBJ2-2, with 8 bases aligning to TRBD2. Per germline, CDR1 MRHNA and CDR2 SNTAGT. The J segment lost 1 base and the V segment lost 6 bases, leaving 4 bases of the junction unmatched. The CDR3 spans 15 residues. CDR3 nucleotide sequence: TGTGCCAGCAGGCTGACTAGCGAGAACACCGGGGAGCTGTTTTTT. The encoded protein is CASRLTSENTGELFF.